The present T cell receptor (beta chain) was sequenced within a study of blood T cell repertoires in COVID-19. TCRdb's copy holds only in-frame clones and misses some; the assay was immunoSEQ multiplex PCR. The data show around 620,000 clones, with about nine tenths seen just once and approximately 0.3% held by the top ten. V was shortened by 3 bases and J by 8 bases, with 21 bases between the two germline ends. This CDR3 is built from 16 residues. CDR1 is SGDLS and CDR2 is YYNGEE in the germline V gene. This TCR derives from a woman aged 18-30 years with acute or convalescent COVID-19. This sequence joins TRBV9 and TRBJ2-1, with a weak D call TRBD1 (6 bases). The sequenced sample was peripheral blood. Here the CDR3 reads CASSGSLQGAIDEQFF. As DNA, the CDR3 is TGTGCCAGCAGCGGCTCTCTACAGGGTGCGATTGATGAGCAGTTCTTC.